One and the same sample provided the 21 T cell receptor beta chains below, sequenced in a study of T cells in women clearing cervical HPV infection. Sequencing used immunoSEQ multiplex PCR; TCRdb keeps in-frame clones, though not all of them. The table counts over 30,000 clones; about 3.9% lies in the top ten. Sequencing was performed on blood buffy coat. The receptor set was obtained from a woman between 18 and 75 years old with a cervical HPV16 infection that either progressed to CIN3+ or cleared (not recorded which).

In regard to this clone: With the read ending 3 residues before the CDR3 end, the germline J gene is used to fill in that end. The rearrangement links TRBV20-1 to TRBJ1-6; D is unclear. Trimming removed 0 bases from V and 6 bases from J, with 18 bases in between. This CDR3 region has 17 residues. The V gene's germline CDR1 is DFQATT and CDR2 SNEGSKA (reference sequence). The sequenced part of the CDR3 DNA is TGCAGTGCTAGAGATTCAGGAATCGGACTGTTTAATTCACCC. This gives the protein CSARDSGIGLFNSP. The whole CDR3 sequence reads CSARDSGIGLFNSPLHF.

With respect to this clone: The missing CDR3 end, 3 residues past where the read stops, is filled in from the germline J gene. V and J are TRBV20-1 and TRBJ2-7; maybe TRBD2 (5 bases). The germline V gene has CDR1 DFQATT and CDR2 SNEGSKA (reference sequence). V was cut by 0 bases and J by 1 base, with 16 bases left in between. CDR3 length: 16 residues. CDR3 bases read: TGCAGTGCTAGAGATCGGGGAAACTGGGCTTCCTACGAG. Translation: CSARDRGNWASYE. The whole CDR3 is CSARDRGNWASYEQYF.

With regard to this clone: The read halts 3 residues ahead of the CDR3 end, with the missing end drawn from the germline J gene. This chain connects TRBV20-1 to TRBJ2-1, with 8 bases fitting TRBD2. The CDR3 runs 13 residues. J was trimmed by 6 bases and V by 5 bases; bases with no gene match: 6. The V gene's germline CDR1 is DFQATT and CDR2 SNEGSKA (reference sequence). The sequenced part of the CDR3 DNA is TGCAGTGCTTGCTCCGGGACTAGCAATGAG. Its translation: CSACSGTSNE. The full CDR3 is CSACSGTSNEQFF.

On this clone: Read sequence stops 3 residues before the CDR3 end, and the germline J gene provides the missing end. V is TRBV5-1 and J is TRBJ1-2, with 9 bases aligning to TRBD1. This CDR3 is 14 amino acids long. The germline V gene has CDR1 SGHRS and CDR2 YFSETQ. Unmatched junction bases numbered 5, after V lost 5 bases and J lost 3 bases. The CDR3 loop is CASSTDRGHYGYTF. The sequenced CDR3 bases are TGCGCCAGCAGTACGGACAGGGGACACTATGGC.

With regard to this clone: The read ends 3 residues shy of where the CDR3 ends; the end is completed using the germline J gene. The chain recombines TRBV30 with TRBJ1-5, with 7 bases lining up with TRBD1. This CDR3 contains 15 residues. The germline CDR1 and CDR2 sequences are GTSNPN and SVGIG (reference sequence). Germline trimming cut 5 bases from V and 7 bases from J; bases unmatched to any gene: 14. Here the CDR3 reads CAWGINTGVGQPQHF. Partial CDR3 DNA: TGTGCCTGGGGGATAAATACAGGGGTAGGGCAGCCC.

Remarks on this clone: From the germline J gene comes the end of the CDR3, since the read stops 3 residues before it. V is TRBV20-1 and J is TRBJ1-6, with D possibly TRBD1 on 6 matching bases. The CDR3 totals 13 residues. V was cut by 3 bases and J by 8 bases, with 11 bases left in between. Germline V gene data show CDR1 as DFQATT and CDR2 as SNEGSKA (reference sequence). The sequenced CDR3 bases are TGCAGTGCTAGTCAGGGGAGGTATTCACCC. Residues: CSASQGRYSP. The CDR3 in its entirety is CSASQGRYSPLHF.

Points on this clone: The read gets to within 3 residues of the CDR3 end, and the germline J gene fills in the rest. The chain is built from TRBV5-1 and TRBJ2-6; D not certain. This CDR3 comprises 15 residues. Germline assignment: CDR1 SGHRS and CDR2 YFSETQ. V gave up 4 bases and J gave up 0 bases, with 8 bases separating them. CDR3 amino acids: CASSPLNSGANVLTF. The CDR3 DNA, read in part, is TGCGCCAGCAGCCCACTAAACTCTGGGGCCAACGTC.

As to this clone: The read is 3 residues too short to cover the CDR3 end, so that end is filled in from the germline J gene. The rearrangement uses TRBV19 and TRBJ2-5; the match to TRBD1 covers 8 bases. Germline CDR1 reads LNHDA; CDR2 reads SQIVND (reference sequence). Germline trimming cut 1 base from V and 4 bases from J; bases unmatched to any gene: 5. There are 15 residues in the CDR3. The sequenced part of the CDR3 DNA is TGTGCCAGTAGTATAGGAGCAGGGGGCACAGAGACC. This encodes CASSIGAGGTET. The entire CDR3 sequence reads CASSIGAGGTETQYF.

Notes on this clone: The read stops 3 residues short of the end of the CDR3; the missing end is completed from the germline J gene. The chain couples TRBV4-2 to TRBJ2-2; 7 nucleotides line up with TRBD1. Germline trimming cut 2 bases from V and 0 bases from J; bases unmatched to any gene: 0. Germline lookup yields CDR1 LGHNA and CDR2 YNFKEQ. The CDR3 runs 15 residues. The CDR3: CASSQTGANTGELFF. Partial CDR3 DNA: TGTGCCAGCAGCCAAACAGGGGCGAACACCGGGGAG.

Regarding this clone: The read falls 3 residues short of the CDR3 end, and the missing part is taken from the germline J gene. The rearrangement links TRBV6-1 to TRBJ2-3; the match to TRBD2 covers 7 bases. The CDR3 covers 14 residues. Germline trimming cut 8 bases from V and 3 bases from J; bases unmatched to any gene: 8. CDR1 and CDR2 from the germline V gene are MNHNS and SASEGT. CDR3 bases read: TGTGCCAGCCGTGCGGGGGAAGGAACAGATACG. Its translation is CASRAGEGTDT. The complete CDR3 protein is CASRAGEGTDTQYF.

Concerning this clone: The read terminates 3 residues ahead of where the CDR3 ends, so the germline J gene completes it. The V and J genes are TRBV19 and TRBJ2-3, with TRBD1 matching over 7 bases. This CDR3 has 15 amino acids. CDR1 and CDR2 from the germline V gene are LNHDA and SQIVND (reference sequence). V shed 3 bases and J 0 bases; nucleotides not matched to a gene: 3. CDR3 region: CASSMGQISTDTQYF. The CDR3 bases that were read are TGTGCCAGTAGTATGGGACAGATAAGCACAGATACG.

Turning to this clone: The read terminates 3 residues before the CDR3 end, so the remaining end is supplied by the germline J gene. This chain joins TRBV20-1 and TRBJ2-7; tentatively, D is TRBD2 (6 bases). The CDR3 has 11 residues. Germline V gene sequence: CDR1 DFQATT, CDR2 SNEGSKA (reference sequence). V dropped 6 bases and J dropped 4 bases, with 10 bases sitting between them. The part of the CDR3 DNA that was read is TGCAGTGCCATCGGGGGATACGAG. As protein: CSAIGGYE. The CDR3 in full is CSAIGGYEQYF.

On this clone: Coverage ceases 3 residues before the CDR3 finishes, and the germline J gene fills in the end. V is TRBV18 and J is TRBJ2-5, with 7 bases identical to TRBD2. The CDR3 runs to 15 residues. Germline V gene lookup returns CDR1 KGHSH and CDR2 LQKENI. Trimming at V came to 3 bases and at J to 4 bases, leaving 8 bases not matched to a gene. The part of the CDR3 DNA that was read is TGTGCCAGCTCACCGCGGAAAGGGGAGGGAGAGACC. Translation gives CASSPRKGEGET. The CDR3, in full, reads CASSPRKGEGETQYF.

With respect to this clone: One end of the junction fails to match germline, which may point to a read error. Read data end 3 residues before the CDR3 end; the end is taken from the germline J gene. Other DNA sequences in this sample translate to the same CDR3. The genes are TRBV13 and TRBJ2-3; 8 nucleotides agree with TRBD2. The length of the CDR3 is 15 residues. CDR1 PRHDT and CDR2 FYEKMQ come from the germline V gene (reference sequence). The CDR3 sequence is CASNLFGGGTDTQYF. CDR3 bases read: TGTGCCAGCAACTTATTCGGCGGGGGGACAGATACG.

As for this clone: The read is 3 residues too short to cover the CDR3 end, so that end is filled in from the germline J gene. V gene TRBV29-1 combines with J gene TRBJ2-7, with 9 bases matching TRBD1. CDR3 length: 15 amino acids. V lost 2 bases to trimming and J lost 6 bases; unmatched junction nucleotides: 11. In germline, CDR1 is SQVTM, CDR2 ANQGSEA. This CDR3 reads CSVELSGTGSLEQYF. Incomplete CDR3 DNA: TGCAGCGTTGAACTTTCCGGGACAGGGTCCCTCGAG.

As concerns this clone: Read data end 3 residues before the CDR3 end; the end is taken from the germline J gene. The chain links TRBV12-3 or TRBV12-4 to TRBJ2-7, with TRBD1 matching 7 bases. J was trimmed by 0 bases and V by 5 bases; bases with no gene match: 10. There are 16 residues in the CDR3. CDR3 protein: CASSTRQGSGSYEQYF. Partial CDR3 DNA: TGTGCCAGCAGTACCCGACAGGGATCGGGCTCCTACGAG.

Considering frequency, this clone is medium-sized. Read data end 3 residues before the CDR3 end; the end is taken from the germline J gene. J is TRBJ2-1 and V is TRBV2; 7 bases map to TRBD1. Losses at the gene ends were 4 bases for V and 2 bases for J; bases not matched to a gene: 2. CDR1 SNHLY and CDR2 FYNNEI come from the germline V gene. The CDR3 consists of 14 residues. CDR3 sequence reads: CASSGQGTYNEQFF. Partial CDR3 DNA: TGTGCCAGCAGTGGACAGGGCACCTACAATGAG. The full variable domain, in which reference TRBV2 and TRBJ2-1 provide the parts outside the CDR3, is EPEVTQTPSHQVTQMGQEVILRCVPISNHLYFYWYRQILGQKVEFLVSFYNNEISEKSEIFDDQFSVERPDGSNFTLKIRSTKLEDSAMYFCASSGQGTYNEQFFGPGTRLTVL.

Regarding this clone: The read falls 3 residues short of the CDR3 end, and the missing part is taken from the germline J gene. The rearrangement uses TRBV11-1 and TRBJ2-7, with D possibly matching TRBD2 (6 bases). From germline, CDR1 is SGHAT and CDR2 FQDESV (reference sequence). The CDR3 is 15 amino acids. Trimming left V 3 bases short and J 0 bases short, with 12 bases between. The CDR3 region is CASSFHRTNSYEQYF. CDR3 DNA (partial): TGTGCCAGCAGCTTCCACAGGACTAACTCCTACGAG.

Details on this clone: The read stops 3 residues short of the end of the CDR3; the missing end is completed from the germline J gene. The chain is built from TRBV2 and TRBJ1-5; no clear D. V lost 3 bases and J lost 3, with 12 bases in between. The V gene's germline CDR1 is SNHLY and CDR2 FYNNEI. The CDR3 spans 15 residues. CDR3 sequence: CASSESGQNNQPQHF. The CDR3 DNA, read in part, is TGTGCCAGCAGTGAGAGCGGTCAGAACAATCAGCCC.

The CDR3 sequence: CASSLEGAGGSYEQYF. The part of the CDR3 DNA that was read is TGCGCCAGCAGCTTGGAGGGAGCGGGGGGGTCCTACGAG. The chain uses TRBV5-1 and TRBJ2-7; 10 nucleotides agree with TRBD2. With the read ending 3 residues before the CDR3 end, the germline J gene is used to fill in that end. J was trimmed by 1 base and V by 0 bases; bases with no gene match: 4. In germline, CDR1 is SGHRS, CDR2 YFSETQ. The length of the CDR3 is 16 residues.

Notes on this clone: The read terminates 3 residues ahead of where the CDR3 ends, so the germline J gene completes it. J is TRBJ2-3 and V is TRBV7-9, with TRBD2 identical over 8 bases. Trimming at V came to 3 bases and at J to 5 bases, leaving 1 base not matched to a gene. Germline lookup yields CDR1 SEHNR and CDR2 FQNEAQ (reference sequence). The CDR3 runs to 13 residues. CDR3 loop: CASSLGLGDTQYF. CDR3 DNA (partial): TGTGCCAGCAGCTTGGGACTAGGAGATACG.